The rows below give T cell receptor beta chains drawn from one sample of a study of blood T cell repertoires in COVID-19. Method: immunoSEQ multiplex PCR; TCRdb's copy keeps in-frame clones and lacks some. The sample consists of fewer than 300,000 clones, 70% to 90% of them appearing once. Specimen: PBMCs or T cells enriched from blood (not recorded which). The receptor set was obtained from a woman in her twenties or thirties who had recovered from COVID-19. Both conserved end residues are part of each CDR3. Fields, in order: CDR3 protein, CDR3 DNA, J gene, D gene, clone size, V gene. D genes are given only for firm matches. Some rows mark clone size as missing; the rest say once, few, many or name a class of expanded clone.

CDR3 protein: CSFLEGNTEAFF
CDR3 DNA: TGCAGCTTCTTGGAGGGGAACACTGAAGCTTTCTTT
J gene: TRBJ1-1
D gene: .
clone size: .
V gene: TRBV29-1

CDR3 protein: CASLLGWTQYF
CDR3 DNA: TGTGCCAGCCTACTGGGCTGGACCCAGTACTTC
J gene: TRBJ2-5
D gene: .
clone size: .
V gene: TRBV2

CDR3 protein: CASSQEVVWQRGATDTQYF
CDR3 DNA: TGCGCCAGCAGCCAAGAGGTAGTTTGGCAGCGGGGGGCCACAGATACGCAGTATTTT
J gene: TRBJ2-3
D gene: TRBD2
clone size: .
V gene: TRBV4-1

CDR3 protein: CASSSGSGHEQYF
CDR3 DNA: TGTGCCAGCAGTTCAGGTAGCGGACACGAGCAGTACTTC
J gene: TRBJ2-7
D gene: .
clone size: once
V gene: TRBV12-3/TRBV12-4

CDR3 protein: CATSRAPLAGVVNEQFF
CDR3 DNA: TGTGCCACCAGCAGAGCCCCACTAGCGGGAGTGGTGAATGAGCAGTTCTTC
J gene: TRBJ2-1
D gene: TRBD2
clone size: .
V gene: TRBV15

CDR3 protein: CASRRDYSFGYTF
CDR3 DNA: TGTGCCAGTCGTAGGGACTACTCTTTCGGCTACACCTTC
J gene: TRBJ1-2
D gene: .
clone size: .
V gene: TRBV6-4

CDR3 protein: CASSEWAGIAPEQFF
CDR3 DNA: TGTGCCAGCAGTGAATGGGCAGGGATTGCACCTGAGCAGTTCTTC
J gene: TRBJ2-1
D gene: .
clone size: .
V gene: TRBV2

CDR3 protein: CASSLDRNQPQHF
CDR3 DNA: TGTGCCAGCAGCTTAGACAGAAATCAGCCCCAGCATTTT
J gene: TRBJ1-5
D gene: .
clone size: .
V gene: TRBV7-2

CDR3 protein: CASSPRQGAGYTF
CDR3 DNA: TGTGCCAGCAGCCCGCGACAGGGGGCTGGCTACACCTTC
J gene: TRBJ1-2
D gene: TRBD1
clone size: .
V gene: TRBV3-1/TRBV3-2

CDR3 protein: CASSLRRHGGKTQYF
CDR3 DNA: TGTGCCAGCAGCTTAAGGCGACATGGAGGGAAGACCCAGTACTTC
J gene: TRBJ2-5
D gene: .
clone size: .
V gene: TRBV5-4

CDR3 protein: CAISGGWRGFTEAFF
CDR3 DNA: TGTGCCATCAGTGGGGGATGGCGGGGATTCACTGAAGCTTTCTTT
J gene: TRBJ1-1
D gene: .
clone size: .
V gene: TRBV10-3

CDR3 protein: CASRKRLVVRTDTQYF
CDR3 DNA: TGTGCCAGCAGGAAAAGACTAGTAGTACGCACAGATACGCAGTATTTT
J gene: TRBJ2-3
D gene: .
clone size: .
V gene: TRBV7-9

CDR3 protein: CSVEDPERNYEQYF
CDR3 DNA: TGCAGCGTTGAAGATCCCGAGAGGAACTACGAGCAGTACTTC
J gene: TRBJ2-7
D gene: .
clone size: .
V gene: TRBV29-1

CDR3 protein: CASSSGQPNEQFF
CDR3 DNA: TGTGCCAGCAGCTCGGGACAGCCAAATGAGCAGTTCTTC
J gene: TRBJ2-1
D gene: TRBD1
clone size: .
V gene: TRBV5-6

CDR3 protein: CSVLTPGEGNTEAFF
CDR3 DNA: TGCAGCGTTTTGACCCCCGGAGAAGGGAACACTGAAGCTTTCTTT
J gene: TRBJ1-1
D gene: .
clone size: .
V gene: TRBV29-1

CDR3 protein: CASSPGTGRTDTQYF
CDR3 DNA: TGCGCCAGCAGCCCCGGGACAGGGAGAACAGATACGCAGTATTTT
J gene: TRBJ2-3
D gene: TRBD1
clone size: .
V gene: TRBV4-1

CDR3 protein: CASSDRLAGNTGELFF
CDR3 DNA: TGTGCCAGCAGCGATAGACTAGCGGGAAACACCGGGGAGCTGTTTTTT
J gene: TRBJ2-2
D gene: TRBD2
clone size: .
V gene: TRBV9

CDR3 protein: CASSLFGTGENQPQHF
CDR3 DNA: TGTGCCAGCAGTTTATTTGGGACAGGGGAGAATCAGCCCCAGCATTTT
J gene: TRBJ1-5
D gene: TRBD1
clone size: .
V gene: TRBV28

CDR3 protein: CATALGGSKDTQYF
CDR3 DNA: TGTGCCACCGCTCTTGGCGGGAGCAAAGATACGCAGTATTTT
J gene: TRBJ2-3
D gene: TRBD2
clone size: once
V gene: TRBV24-1